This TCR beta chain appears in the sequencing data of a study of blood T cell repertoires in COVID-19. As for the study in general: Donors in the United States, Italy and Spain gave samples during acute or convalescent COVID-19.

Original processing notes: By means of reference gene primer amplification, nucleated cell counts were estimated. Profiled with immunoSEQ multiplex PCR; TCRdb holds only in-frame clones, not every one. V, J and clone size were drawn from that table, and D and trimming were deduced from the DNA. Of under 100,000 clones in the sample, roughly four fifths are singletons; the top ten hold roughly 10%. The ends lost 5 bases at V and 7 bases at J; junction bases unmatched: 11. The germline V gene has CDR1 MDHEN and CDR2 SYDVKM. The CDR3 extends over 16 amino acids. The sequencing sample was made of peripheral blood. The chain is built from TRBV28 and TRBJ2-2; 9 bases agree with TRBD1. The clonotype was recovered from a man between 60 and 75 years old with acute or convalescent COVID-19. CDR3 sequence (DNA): TGTGCCAGCAGTCAGTACAGGGGGCGGCTTTTCGGGGAGCTGTTTTTT. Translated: CASSQYRGRLFGELFF.